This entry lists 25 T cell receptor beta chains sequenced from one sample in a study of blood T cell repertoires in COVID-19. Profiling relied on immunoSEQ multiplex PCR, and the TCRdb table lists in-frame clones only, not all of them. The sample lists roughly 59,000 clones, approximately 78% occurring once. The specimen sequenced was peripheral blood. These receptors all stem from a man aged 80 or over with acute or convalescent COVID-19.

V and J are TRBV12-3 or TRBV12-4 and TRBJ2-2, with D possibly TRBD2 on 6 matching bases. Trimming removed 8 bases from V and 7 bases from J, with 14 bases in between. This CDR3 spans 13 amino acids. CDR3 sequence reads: CASGTPYGGELFF. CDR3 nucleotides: TGTGCCAGCGGGACTCCCTACGGCGGGGAGCTGTTTTTT.

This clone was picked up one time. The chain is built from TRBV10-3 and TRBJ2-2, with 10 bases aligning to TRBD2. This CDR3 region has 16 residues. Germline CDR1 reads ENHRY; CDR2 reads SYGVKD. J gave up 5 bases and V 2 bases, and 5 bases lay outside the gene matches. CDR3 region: CAISEPSGGITGELFF. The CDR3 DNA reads TGTGCCATCAGTGAGCCTAGCGGGGGCATAACCGGGGAGCTGTTTTTT.

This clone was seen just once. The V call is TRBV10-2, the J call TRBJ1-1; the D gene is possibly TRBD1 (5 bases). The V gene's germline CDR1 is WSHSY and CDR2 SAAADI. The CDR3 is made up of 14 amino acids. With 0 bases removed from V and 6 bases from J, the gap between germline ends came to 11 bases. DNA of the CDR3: TGCGCCAGCAGTGAGTCCCCAGGGCTGGCTGAAGCTTTCTTT. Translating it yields CASSESPGLAEAFF.

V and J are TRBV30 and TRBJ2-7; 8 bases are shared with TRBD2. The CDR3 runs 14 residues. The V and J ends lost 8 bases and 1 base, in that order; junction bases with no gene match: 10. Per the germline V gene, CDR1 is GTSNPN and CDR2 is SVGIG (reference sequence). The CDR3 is CASRRAGESYEQYF. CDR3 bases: TGTGCCAGTAGGCGAGCGGGAGAGTCCTACGAGCAGTACTTC.

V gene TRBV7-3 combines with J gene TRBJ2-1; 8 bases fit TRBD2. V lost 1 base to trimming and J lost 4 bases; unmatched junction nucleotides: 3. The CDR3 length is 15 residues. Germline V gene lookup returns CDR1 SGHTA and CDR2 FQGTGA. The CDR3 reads CASSLSGGTYNEQFF. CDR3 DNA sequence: TGTGCCAGCAGCTTAAGCGGGGGGACTTACAATGAGCAGTTCTTC.

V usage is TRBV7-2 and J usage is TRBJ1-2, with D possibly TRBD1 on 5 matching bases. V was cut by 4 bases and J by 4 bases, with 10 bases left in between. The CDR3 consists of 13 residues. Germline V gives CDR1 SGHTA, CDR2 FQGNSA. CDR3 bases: TGTGCCAGCAGCTCGGGACTTTCCTATGGCTACACCTTC. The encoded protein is CASSSGLSYGYTF.

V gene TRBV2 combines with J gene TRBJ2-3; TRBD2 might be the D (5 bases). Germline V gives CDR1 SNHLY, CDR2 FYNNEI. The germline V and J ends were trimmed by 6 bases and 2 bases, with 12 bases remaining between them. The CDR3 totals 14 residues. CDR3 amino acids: CASRVARNTDTQYF. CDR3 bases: TGTGCCAGCAGAGTAGCGCGAAACACAGATACGCAGTATTTT. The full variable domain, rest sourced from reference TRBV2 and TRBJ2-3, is EPEVTQTPSHQVTQMGQEVILRCVPISNHLYFYWYRQILGQKVEFLVSFYNNEISEKSEIFDDQFSVERPDGSNFTLKIRSTKLEDSAMYFCASRVARNTDTQYFGPGTRLTVL.

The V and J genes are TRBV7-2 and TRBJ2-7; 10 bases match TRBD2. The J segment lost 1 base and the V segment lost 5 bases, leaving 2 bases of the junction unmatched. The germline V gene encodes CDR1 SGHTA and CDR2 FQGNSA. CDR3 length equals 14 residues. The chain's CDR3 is CASSASGSSYEQYF. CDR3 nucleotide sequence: TGTGCCAGCAGCGCTAGCGGGAGTTCCTACGAGCAGTACTTC.

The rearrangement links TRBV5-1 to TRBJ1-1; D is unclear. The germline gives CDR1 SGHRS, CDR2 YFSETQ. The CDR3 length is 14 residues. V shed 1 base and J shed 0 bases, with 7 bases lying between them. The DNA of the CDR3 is TGCGCCAGCAGCTTGAGCTACCTGAACACTGAAGCTTTCTTT. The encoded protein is CASSLSYLNTEAFF.

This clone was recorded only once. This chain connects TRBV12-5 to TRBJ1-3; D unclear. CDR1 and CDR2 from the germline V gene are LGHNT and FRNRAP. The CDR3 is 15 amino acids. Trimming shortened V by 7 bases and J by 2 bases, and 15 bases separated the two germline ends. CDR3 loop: CASDTIPGTGNTIYF. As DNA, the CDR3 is TGTGCTAGTGATACTATACCCGGTACTGGAAACACCATATATTTT. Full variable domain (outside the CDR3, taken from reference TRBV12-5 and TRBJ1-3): DARVTQTPRHKVTEMGQEVTMRCQPILGHNTVFWYRQTMMQGLELLAYFRNRAPLDDSGMPKDRFSAEMPDATLATLKIQPSEPRDSAVYFCASDTIPGTGNTIYFGEGSWLTVV.

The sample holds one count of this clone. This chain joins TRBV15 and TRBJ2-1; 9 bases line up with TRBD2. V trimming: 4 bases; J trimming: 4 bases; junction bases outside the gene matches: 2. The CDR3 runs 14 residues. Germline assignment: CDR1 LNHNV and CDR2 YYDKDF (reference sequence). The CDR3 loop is CATSKAGGYNEQFF. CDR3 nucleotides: TGTGCCACCAGCAAGGCGGGAGGGTACAATGAGCAGTTCTTC.

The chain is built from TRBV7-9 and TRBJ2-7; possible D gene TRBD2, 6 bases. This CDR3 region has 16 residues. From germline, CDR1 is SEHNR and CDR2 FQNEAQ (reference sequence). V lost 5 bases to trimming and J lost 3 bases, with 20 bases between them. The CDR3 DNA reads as TGTGCCAGCAGCCCCCAGGAGGGCCTGGCCCGCTACGAGCAGTACTTC. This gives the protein CASSPQEGLARYEQYF.

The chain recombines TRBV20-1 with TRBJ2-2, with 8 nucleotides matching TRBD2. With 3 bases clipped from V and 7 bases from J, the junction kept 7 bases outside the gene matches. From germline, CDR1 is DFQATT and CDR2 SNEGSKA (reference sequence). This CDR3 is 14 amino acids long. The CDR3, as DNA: TGCAGTGCTAGTGATAGCGGGACAAACGGGGAGCTGTTTTTT. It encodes CSASDSGTNGELFF.

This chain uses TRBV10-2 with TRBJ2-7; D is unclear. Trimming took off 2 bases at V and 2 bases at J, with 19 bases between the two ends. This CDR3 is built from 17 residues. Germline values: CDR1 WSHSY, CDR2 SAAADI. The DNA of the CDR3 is TGCGCCAGCAGTGAGACTCTTAGACGCCCGGGTGCCTACGAGCAGTACTTC. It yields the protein CASSETLRRPGAYEQYF.

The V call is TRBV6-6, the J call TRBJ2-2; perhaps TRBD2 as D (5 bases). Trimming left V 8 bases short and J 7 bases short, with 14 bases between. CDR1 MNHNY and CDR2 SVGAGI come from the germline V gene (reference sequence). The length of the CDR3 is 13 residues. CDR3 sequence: CASWRARDGELFF. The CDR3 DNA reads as TGTGCCAGCTGGCGGGCACGGGACGGGGAGCTGTTTTTT.

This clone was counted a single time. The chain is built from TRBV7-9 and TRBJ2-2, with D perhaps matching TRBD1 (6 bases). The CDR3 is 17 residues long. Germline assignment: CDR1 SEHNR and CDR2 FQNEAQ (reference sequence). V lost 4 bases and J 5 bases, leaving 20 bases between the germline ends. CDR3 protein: CASSSRPGDPRTGELFF. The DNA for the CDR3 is TGTGCCAGCAGCTCCCGGCCAGGGGATCCGCGAACCGGGGAGCTGTTTTTT.

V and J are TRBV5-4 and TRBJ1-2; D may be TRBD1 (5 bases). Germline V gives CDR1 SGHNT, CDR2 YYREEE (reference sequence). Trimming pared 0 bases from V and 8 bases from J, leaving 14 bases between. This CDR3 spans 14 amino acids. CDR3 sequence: CASSLVGGKGGYTF. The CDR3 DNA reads TGTGCCAGCAGCTTGGTGGGGGGGAAGGGCGGCTACACCTTC.

CDR3 sequence (DNA): TGTGCCAGCAGCCAAGATATACAGAACTATGGCTACACCTTC. Residues: CASSQDIQNYGYTF. This chain joins TRBV3-1 (or the pseudogene TRBV3-2) and TRBJ1-2; D is uncertain. The CDR3 runs to 14 residues. V gave up 0 bases and J gave up 2 bases, with 7 bases separating them. The V gene's germline CDR1 is LGHDT and CDR2 YNNKEL (reference sequence).

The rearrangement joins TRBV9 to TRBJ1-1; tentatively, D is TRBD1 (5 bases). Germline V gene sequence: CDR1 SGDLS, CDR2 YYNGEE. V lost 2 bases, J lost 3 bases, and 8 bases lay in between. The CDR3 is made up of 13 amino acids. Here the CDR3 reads CASSVGGYTEAFF. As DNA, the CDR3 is TGTGCCAGCAGCGTCGGGGGATACACTGAAGCTTTCTTT.

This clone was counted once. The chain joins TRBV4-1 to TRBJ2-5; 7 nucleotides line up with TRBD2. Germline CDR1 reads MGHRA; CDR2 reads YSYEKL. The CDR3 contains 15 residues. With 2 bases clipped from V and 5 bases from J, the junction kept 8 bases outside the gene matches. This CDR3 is CASSQLAESAETQYF. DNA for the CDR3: TGCGCCAGCAGCCAACTAGCGGAGTCGGCGGAGACCCAGTACTTC.

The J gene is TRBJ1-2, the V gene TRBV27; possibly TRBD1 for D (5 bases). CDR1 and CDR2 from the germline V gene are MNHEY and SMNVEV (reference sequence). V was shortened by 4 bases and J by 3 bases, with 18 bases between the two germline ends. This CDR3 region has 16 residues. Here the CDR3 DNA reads TGTGCCAGCAGTTCTACTCGTCTTGGGGCGCACTATGGCTACACCTTC. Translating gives CASSSTRLGAHYGYTF.

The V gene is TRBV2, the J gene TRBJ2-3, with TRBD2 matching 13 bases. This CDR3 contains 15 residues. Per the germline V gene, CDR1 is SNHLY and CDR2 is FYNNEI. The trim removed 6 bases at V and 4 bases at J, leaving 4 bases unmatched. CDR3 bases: TGTGCCAGCAGAGCGACTAGCGGGAGGTCAGATACGCAGTATTTT. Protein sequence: CASRATSGRSDTQYF.

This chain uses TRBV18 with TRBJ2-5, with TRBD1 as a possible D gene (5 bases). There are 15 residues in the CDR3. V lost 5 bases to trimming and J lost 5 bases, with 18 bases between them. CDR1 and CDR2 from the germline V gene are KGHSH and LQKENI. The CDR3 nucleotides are TGTGCCAGCTCATCCAAGTTGGCAGGGTACGAGACCCAGTACTTC. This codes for CASSSKLAGYETQYF.

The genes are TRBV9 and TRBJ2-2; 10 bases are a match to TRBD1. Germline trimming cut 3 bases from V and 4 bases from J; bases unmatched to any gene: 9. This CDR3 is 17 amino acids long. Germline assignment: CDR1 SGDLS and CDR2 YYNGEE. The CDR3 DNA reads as TGTGCCAGCAGCGAACGCCCCGGGACAGGGGTCACCGGGGAGCTGTTTTTT. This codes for CASSERPGTGVTGELFF.

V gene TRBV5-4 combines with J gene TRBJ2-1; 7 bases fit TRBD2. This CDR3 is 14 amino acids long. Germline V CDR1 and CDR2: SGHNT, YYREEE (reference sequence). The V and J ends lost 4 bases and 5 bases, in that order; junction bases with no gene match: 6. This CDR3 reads CASSVKRGDNEQFF. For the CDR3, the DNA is TGTGCCAGCAGCGTCAAGCGGGGAGACAATGAGCAGTTCTTC.